The 23 T cell receptor beta chains given below trace back to one sample, sequenced in a study of T cells after posttransplantation cyclophosphamide. Generated by immunoSEQ multiplex PCR, the TCRdb table keeps only in-frame clones and is missing some. Of about 52,000 clones listed, roughly 94% are singletons. The sample comprised PBMCs. The receptor set was obtained from a woman aged 25 to 39 in good health and a related stem cell transplant donor.

V is TRBV7-3 and J is TRBJ2-2; D not certain. With 5 bases removed from V and 4 bases from J, the gap between germline ends came to 5 bases. This CDR3 has 12 amino acids. Germline V gene data show CDR1 as SGHTA and CDR2 as FQGTGA. In DNA, the CDR3 is TGTGCCAGCAGCCCGGGCACCGGGGAGCTGTTTTTT. This gives the protein CASSPGTGELFF.

The CDR3 loop is CASSESGRDRGYTF. The CDR3 DNA follows: TGCGCCAGCAGTGAGTCCGGGCGGGACCGTGGCTACACCTTC. The chain is built from TRBV10-1 and TRBJ1-2, with D possibly being TRBD1 (5 bases). CDR3 length: 14 amino acids. The ends were cut back, 0 bases at V and 7 bases at J, with 12 bases in the middle. The germline V gene has CDR1 WNHNN and CDR2 SYGVQD (reference sequence).

The gene calls are TRBV10-3 and TRBJ1-5; 10 bases fit TRBD1. After removal of 1 base from V and 5 bases from J, the junction contained 2 bases not matched to a gene. The CDR3 has 15 residues. CDR1 is ENHRY and CDR2 is SYGVKD in the germline V gene. CDR3 region: CAISEFGQGDQPQHF. DNA for the CDR3: TGTGCCATCAGTGAGTTCGGACAGGGGGATCAGCCCCAGCATTTT.

This clone appeared once. This chain uses TRBV7-2 with TRBJ2-7; no definite D call. V dropped 2 bases and J dropped 0 bases, with 14 bases sitting between them. This CDR3 comprises 16 residues. Germline CDR1 reads SGHTA; CDR2 reads FQGNSA. The CDR3 loop is CASSLSDLRHSYEQYF. The CDR3 region has the DNA TGTGCCAGCAGCTTATCCGACCTTAGACACTCCTACGAGCAGTACTTC.

This clone was detected only once. The chain recombines TRBV28 with TRBJ1-5; 7 nucleotides line up with TRBD1. Germline V gene data show CDR1 as MDHEN and CDR2 as SYDVKM. V lost 5 bases, J lost 0 bases, and 4 bases stayed unmatched. This CDR3 has 15 residues. The DNA for the CDR3 is TGTGCCAGCAGTCTTGACAGGGATAGCAATCAGCCCCAGCATTTT. Translated: CASSLDRDSNQPQHF.

The chain is built from TRBV4-3 and TRBJ1-1, with D possibly being TRBD1 (6 bases). The CDR3 contains 13 residues. V lost 4 bases and J lost 6, with 12 bases in between. CDR1 and CDR2 from the germline V gene are LGHNA and YSLEER. The CDR3 reads CASSRRGGSEAFF. CDR3 coding DNA: TGCGCCAGCAGCCGAAGAGGGGGATCTGAAGCTTTCTTT.

Written as DNA, the CDR3 is TGTGCCAGTAGTATGTCAGGCACAGATACGCAGTATTTT. Translated, it gives CASSMSGTDTQYF. The J gene is TRBJ2-3, the V gene TRBV19; D remains ambiguous. From germline, CDR1 is LNHDA and CDR2 SQIVND (reference sequence). The CDR3 covers 13 residues. With 3 bases removed from V and 1 base from J, the gap between germline ends came to 5 bases. Looking up the rest from reference TRBV19 and TRBJ2-3 gives the full variable domain: DGGITQSPKYLFRKEGQNVTLSCEQNLNHDAMYWYRQDPGQGLRLIYYSQIVNDFQKGDIAEGYSVSREKKESFPLTVTSAQKNPTAFYLCASSMSGTDTQYFGPGTRLTVL.

V gene TRBV2 combines with J gene TRBJ1-1; 7 bases map to TRBD1. Germline CDR1 is SNHLY and CDR2 is FYNNEI. This CDR3 region has 15 residues. V was pared by 4 bases and J by 11 bases, with 16 bases of the junction left unmatched. The CDR3 loop is CASSVRQGQRGAAFF. The CDR3 coding sequence is TGTGCCAGCAGTGTCCGACAGGGACAGAGGGGGGCGGCTTTCTTT.

The J gene is TRBJ2-5, the V gene TRBV25-1; 11 bases agree with TRBD2. This CDR3 contains 15 residues. CDR1 and CDR2 (germline): MGHDK, SYGVNS. V lost 3 bases to trimming and J lost 6 bases; unmatched junction nucleotides: 6. CDR3 nucleotide sequence: TGTGCCAGCAGTGAGAGTAGCGGGGGGGCCAAGACCCAGTACTTC. Its translation is CASSESSGGAKTQYF.

The rearrangement uses TRBV6-1 and TRBJ2-5; possibly TRBD2 for D (7 bases). The V gene's germline CDR1 is MNHNS and CDR2 SASEGT. V gave up 8 bases and J gave up 2 bases, with 15 bases separating them. The CDR3 has 14 residues. The CDR3 reads CASAVGGAQETQYF. As DNA, the CDR3 is TGTGCCAGCGCGGTAGGGGGGGCGCAAGAGACCCAGTACTTC.

The CDR3 coding sequence is TGTGCCATCAGTGAATGGGGACTAGCCGGGGCAGATACGCAGTATTTT. Translated, it gives CAISEWGLAGADTQYF. V and J are TRBV10-3 and TRBJ2-3; 9 bases map to TRBD2. The CDR3 loop spans 16 amino acids. V trimming: 3 bases; J trimming: 4 bases; junction bases outside the gene matches: 8. Germline loops: CDR1 ENHRY, CDR2 SYGVKD.

This sequence joins TRBV4-1 and TRBJ2-3; weak D call: TRBD2 (5 bases). This CDR3 is 13 amino acids long. The germline CDR1 and CDR2 sequences are MGHRA and YSYEKL. V lost 4 bases, J lost 6 bases, and 11 bases lay in between. The CDR3 DNA reads TGCGCCAGCAGCCTCCCGGACTCTGATACGCAGTATTTT. This translates into CASSLPDSDTQYF.

This chain uses TRBV7-8 with TRBJ2-7; perhaps TRBD2 as D (7 bases). Germline CDR1 is SGHVS and CDR2 is FQNEAQ. The CDR3 loop spans 13 amino acids. Trimming pared 8 bases from V and 6 bases from J, leaving 17 bases between. The CDR3 DNA reads as TGTGCCAGCTCCCGGGATCGGGGGGCCGAGCAGTACTTC. Residues: CASSRDRGAEQYF.

This chain joins TRBV5-1 and TRBJ1-4; D unclear. This CDR3 region has 14 residues. Per the germline V gene, CDR1 is SGHRS and CDR2 is YFSETQ. The V end was cut by 4 bases, the J end by 8 bases, with 15 bases between. In DNA, the CDR3 is TGCGCCAGCAGCCCTGGACGCCCGGGAGAAAAACTGTTTTTT. Its protein product is CASSPGRPGEKLFF. Complete variable domain (other parts from reference TRBV5-1 and TRBJ1-4): KAGVTQTPRYLIKTRGQQVTLSCSPISGHRSVSWYQQTPGQGLQFLFEYFSETQRNKGNFPGRFSGRQFSNSRSEMNVSTLELGDSALYLCASSPGRPGEKLFFGSGTQLSVL.

This chain uses TRBV27 with TRBJ2-5; tentatively, D is TRBD1 (5 bases). Germline V gene lookup returns CDR1 MNHEY and CDR2 SMNVEV (reference sequence). CDR3 length: 14 residues. V dropped 6 bases and J dropped 5 bases, with 16 bases sitting between them. CDR3: CASSAQGSLETQYF. CDR3 bases: TGTGCCAGCAGCGCGCAGGGTAGTCTTGAGACCCAGTACTTC.

This sequence joins TRBV7-6 and TRBJ2-1, with D perhaps TRBD2 (7 bases). CDR3 length: 16 residues. Trimming pared 4 bases from V and 4 bases from J, leaving 17 bases between. CDR1 SGHVS and CDR2 FNYEAQ come from the germline V gene. Here the CDR3 DNA reads TGTGCCAGCAGCTCACCCGGGGGGCTGGTGTACAATGAGCAGTTCTTC. This encodes CASSSPGGLVYNEQFF.

The chain joins TRBV14 to TRBJ2-7, with D hard to call. Germline V CDR1 and CDR2: SGHDN, FVKESK. This CDR3 spans 13 amino acids. Trimming shortened V by 4 bases and J by 4 bases, and 11 bases separated the two germline ends. CDR3 residues: CASSLNGPYEQYF. The DNA of the CDR3 is TGTGCCAGCAGCCTAAATGGGCCTTACGAGCAGTACTTC.

The chain carries TRBV6-5 and TRBJ2-5; D might be TRBD1 (5 bases). V lost 6 bases, J lost 4 bases, and 15 bases lay in between. The CDR3 has 14 amino acids. Per germline, CDR1 MNHEY and CDR2 SVGAGI. The CDR3 DNA is TGTGCCAGCAGCACCATGGGGCCTGCAGAGACCCAGTACTTC. Its translation is CASSTMGPAETQYF.

As regards this clone: The sample contains more than one DNA sequence encoding this CDR3. The rearrangement uses TRBV9 and TRBJ1-2, with TRBD1 matching 8 bases. Germline V lookup: CDR1 SGDLS, CDR2 YYNGEE. The CDR3 has 13 residues. J gave up 6 bases and V 0 bases, and 1 base lay outside the gene matches. This chain's CDR3 is CASSVDRGDGYTF. In DNA, the CDR3 is TGTGCCAGCAGCGTAGACAGGGGGGATGGCTACACCTTC.

V and J are TRBV4-1 and TRBJ2-5, with D possibly TRBD1 on 6 matching bases. Germline V gene data show CDR1 as MGHRA and CDR2 as YSYEKL. Trimming removed 4 bases at V and 5 bases at J, with 11 bases between. The CDR3 spans 13 residues. The CDR3 here is CASSPQGWETQYF. The CDR3 region has the DNA TGCGCCAGCAGCCCACAGGGATGGGAGACCCAGTACTTC.

This chain uses TRBV30 with TRBJ2-2, with 12 bases lining up with TRBD2. This CDR3 has 15 residues. CDR1 is GTSNPN and CDR2 is SVGIG in the germline V gene (reference sequence). J gave up 6 bases and V 3 bases, and 5 bases lay outside the gene matches. CDR3 amino acids: CAWRRLAGVAGELFF. Written as DNA, the CDR3 is TGTGCCTGGAGGCGACTAGCGGGGGTGGCCGGGGAGCTGTTTTTT.

With regard to this clone: At one of its ends the junction is not consistent with the germline gene, which may arise from a read error. The chain uses TRBV11-2 and TRBJ2-1; TRBD2 aligns across 11 bases. Germline lookup yields CDR1 SGHAT and CDR2 FQNNGV. The CDR3 runs 13 residues. CDR3 residues: CASRLAGGNEQFF. CDR3 sequence (DNA): TGTGCCAGCAGATTAGCGGGGGGGAACGAGCAGTTCTTC.

This chain links TRBV7-8 with TRBJ2-1, with 7 bases matching TRBD2. The length of the CDR3 is 15 residues. The V and J ends lost 1 base and 1 base, in that order; junction bases with no gene match: 1. Germline V gene lookup returns CDR1 SGHVS and CDR2 FQNEAQ. The CDR3: CASSLGGGSYNEQFF. The CDR3 DNA is TGTGCCAGCAGCTTAGGGGGGGGGTCCTACAATGAGCAGTTCTTC.